This entry lists 14 T cell receptor beta chains sequenced from one sample in a study of T cell responses to AZD1222 COVID-19 vaccine. Sequencing used immunoSEQ multiplex PCR; TCRdb keeps in-frame clones, though not all of them. This sample yields about 110,000 clones, of which 90% to 95% are seen a single time; approximately 7.9% belongs to the top ten. Here the sequenced sample was peripheral blood, taken on day 0 of AZD1222 vaccination. The receptors here all came from an adult in good health.

The chain has TRBV2 and TRBJ1-4, with 10 bases matching TRBD1. Germline loops: CDR1 SNHLY, CDR2 FYNNEI. The CDR3 has 13 amino acids. V gave up 8 bases and J gave up 5 bases; unmatched junction bases: 2. The CDR3 nucleotides are TGTGCCAGCCTGGGACAGGGGAATGAAAAACTGTTTTTT. Its protein product is CASLGQGNEKLFF.

This CDR3 reads CASSARADYGETQYF. CDR3 sequence (DNA): TGTGCCAGCAGCGCGAGAGCTGACTACGGGGAGACCCAGTACTTC. V is TRBV9 and J is TRBJ2-5, with D maybe TRBD2 (5 bases). Germline CDR1 is SGDLS and CDR2 is YYNGEE. V lost 3 bases, J lost 5 bases, and 17 bases lay in between. CDR3 length: 15 residues.

The V gene is TRBV4-1, the J gene TRBJ1-3, with D unresolved. Germline-derived CDR1 and CDR2 are MGHRA and YSYEKL. This CDR3 has 18 amino acids. The V end was cut by 1 base, the J end by 0 bases, with 16 bases between. CDR3 bases: TGCGCCAGCAGCCAAGGGGAGGGTTCCGGCAGCTCTGGAAACACCATATATTTT. Amino acid sequence: CASSQGEGSGSSGNTIYF.

On this clone: Other DNA variants within this sample encode the same CDR3. The rearrangement links TRBV5-1 to TRBJ1-1, with D unresolved. CDR3 length equals 14 residues. The germline V gene encodes CDR1 SGHRS and CDR2 YFSETQ. The V end was cut by 2 bases, the J end by 0 bases, with 8 bases between. As DNA, the CDR3 is TGCGCCAGCAGCTTAGCAGTTATGAACACTGAAGCTTTCTTT. Protein sequence: CASSLAVMNTEAFF.

The chain has TRBV15 and TRBJ2-1; D is uncertain. Per germline, CDR1 LNHNV and CDR2 YYDKDF (reference sequence). With 0 bases removed from V and 2 bases from J, the gap between germline ends came to 14 bases. There are 17 residues in the CDR3. CDR3: CATSRDRRGATYNEQFF. CDR3 sequence (DNA): TGTGCCACCAGCAGAGATCGGCGCGGAGCTACCTACAATGAGCAGTTCTTC.

This chain links TRBV30 with TRBJ1-3, with 8 bases identical to TRBD1. V trimming: 0 bases; J trimming: 11 bases; junction bases outside the gene matches: 0. CDR1 GTSNPN and CDR2 SVGIG come from the germline V gene (reference sequence). This CDR3 is 11 amino acids long. The CDR3 nucleotides read TGTGCCTGGAGTGTGACAGGGGCCATATATTTT. Its protein is CAWSVTGAIYF. The full variable domain, with the rest looked up from reference TRBV30 and TRBJ1-3, is SQTIHQWPATLVQPVGSPLSLECTVEGTSNPNLYWYRQAAGRGLQLLFYSVGIGQISSEVPQNLSASRPQDRQFILSSKKLLLSDSGFYLCAWSVTGAIYFGEGSWLTVV.

The J gene is TRBJ1-2, the V gene TRBV7-8, with D perhaps matching TRBD1 (6 bases). Germline loops: CDR1 SGHVS, CDR2 FQNEAQ. Trimming shortened V by 2 bases and J by 9 bases, and 16 bases separated the two germline ends. The length of the CDR3 is 14 residues. DNA for the CDR3: TGTGCCAGCAGCTTAAGCGGTTCGGGACACCGCTACACCTTC. As protein: CASSLSGSGHRYTF.

This clone was observed a few times. The chain has TRBV7-9 and TRBJ2-2; possible D gene TRBD1, 6 bases. This CDR3 is built from 15 residues. Trimming took 6 bases from V and 0 from J, leaving 11 bases between them. The germline gives CDR1 SEHNR, CDR2 FQNEAQ (reference sequence). The CDR3 loop is CASRLDRTNTGELFF. CDR3 nucleotide sequence: TGTGCCAGCAGACTGGACAGAACGAACACCGGGGAGCTGTTTTTT.

The gene calls are TRBV24-1 and TRBJ2-2, with D possibly TRBD2 on 5 matching bases. The ends were cut back, 4 bases at V and 9 bases at J, with 11 bases in the middle. This CDR3 has 13 residues. From germline, CDR1 is KGHDR and CDR2 SFDVKD. The CDR3 bases are TGTGCCACCAGTGACCCCACCGGGAGGGAGCTGTTTTTT. It codes for CATSDPTGRELFF.

The V call is TRBV30, the J call TRBJ1-6; D is unresolved. From germline, CDR1 is GTSNPN and CDR2 SVGIG (reference sequence). The CDR3 consists of 15 residues. The ends were cut back, 3 bases at V and 0 bases at J, with 9 bases in the middle. The CDR3 sequence: CAWSDENSYNSPLHF. In DNA, the CDR3 is TGTGCCTGGAGCGATGAGAACTCCTATAATTCACCCCTCCACTTT.

The chain couples TRBV11-3 to TRBJ2-1, with 7 bases fitting TRBD2. This CDR3 has 14 residues. Germline V gives CDR1 SGHNT, CDR2 YENEEA. V shed 2 bases, J shed 4 bases, and the junction held 2 bases outside the gene matches. CDR3 DNA sequence: TGTGCCAGCAGCTTACTGGGGGGGTACAATGAGCAGTTCTTC. It yields the protein CASSLLGGYNEQFF.

J is TRBJ2-5 and V is TRBV13, with no clear D. The germline CDR1 and CDR2 sequences are PRHDT and FYEKMQ (reference sequence). Trimming took off 2 bases at V and 2 bases at J, with 15 bases between the two ends. The CDR3 covers 16 residues. The CDR3 reads CASSLRSWGIQETQYF. CDR3 nucleotides: TGTGCCAGCAGCTTAAGGTCCTGGGGAATACAAGAGACCCAGTACTTC. The full variable domain, with the rest looked up from reference TRBV13 and TRBJ2-5, is AAGVIQSPRHLIKEKRETATLKCYPIPRHDTVYWYQQGPGQDPQFLISFYEKMQSDKGSIPDRFSAQQFSDYHSELNMSSLELGDSALYFCASSLRSWGIQETQYFGPGTRLLVL.

V and J are TRBV5-8 and TRBJ2-1, with 15 bases aligning to TRBD2. J lost 9 bases, V lost 5 bases, and 9 bases had no gene match. CDR1 SGHTS and CDR2 YDEGEE come from the germline V gene. This CDR3 spans 16 amino acids. As DNA, the CDR3 is TGTGCCAGCAGGGGCCGGACTAGCGGGAGGGGGAGTGAGCAGTTCTTC. Amino acid sequence: CASRGRTSGRGSEQFF.

The chain carries TRBV18 and TRBJ1-1; a possible D gene is TRBD1 (5 bases). Germline CDR1 is KGHSH and CDR2 is LQKENI. V shed 1 base and J shed 4 bases, with 7 bases lying between them. The length of the CDR3 is 13 residues. Here the CDR3 reads CASSPLGGTEAFF. The CDR3, as DNA: TGTGCCAGCTCACCACTGGGGGGCACTGAAGCTTTCTTT.